A selection of T cell receptor beta chains follows, all from one sample in a study of T cell repertoires in cytomegalovirus infection. TCRdb re-derived calls from the reads in MiXCR, one entry per CDR3 protein. Here the sample spans 550,000 to 850,000 distinct CDR3 sequences, 30% to 40% being singletons. These receptors' antigens are unknown. Source: cultured PBMCs, taken from culture after CMV antigen stimulation. Receptor source: a human donor in good health (CMV status not recorded). Some clones in this sample may be carry-over from other donors' samples. Both conserved end residues are part of each CDR3. A D gene is named only where the DNA matches it firmly. Clone size is shown for a subset of rows, as once, few, many or a class of expanded clone.

V: TRBV5-4; J: TRBJ1-2; size: once; D: -; DNA: TGTGCCAGCAGCCCTGTCGGCCGCTCCCGCTATGGCTACACCTTC; CDR3: CASSPVGRSRYGYTF
V: TRBV28; J: TRBJ1-5; size: few; D: -; DNA: TGTGCCAGCAGCACCGGGGAGGGTCGGGTCGGCAATCAGCCCCAGCATTTT; CDR3: CASSTGEGRVGNQPQHF
V: TRBV19; J: TRBJ2-2; size: -; D: -; DNA: TGTGCCAGTAGCCGCGGACACGACACCGGGGAGCTGTTTTTT; CDR3: CASSRGHDTGELFF
V: TRBV6-6; J: TRBJ1-1; size: few; D: -; DNA: TGTGCCAGCAGTTACAGAGGACCCGAAGCTTTCTTT; CDR3: CASSYRGPEAFF
V: TRBV6-2/TRBV6-3; J: TRBJ2-4; size: -; D: -; DNA: TGTGCCAGCAGCTACCCGCGAGTCTTGGCCAAAAACATTCAGTACTTC; CDR3: CASSYPRVLAKNIQYF
V: TRBV20-1; J: TRBJ2-7; size: -; D: -; DNA: TGCAGTGCTAGGAAGCGGCAGAAAAGCGAGCAGTACTTC; CDR3: CSARKRQKSEQYF
V: TRBV6-1; J: TRBJ2-3; size: -; D: -; DNA: TGTGCCAGCAGTGGGGGGGCCCTTAGCTACGATACGCAGTATTTT; CDR3: CASSGGALSYDTQYF
V: TRBV14; J: TRBJ2-1; size: few; D: TRBD2; DNA: TGTGCCAGCAGCCAAGTGGCTAGCGGGGGCCCAAGCTCCTACAATGAGCAGTTCTTC; CDR3: CASSQVASGGPSSYNEQFF
V: TRBV11-2; J: TRBJ2-1; size: -; D: -; DNA: TGTGCCAGCAGCTTAGCCAGGGGTATCTACAATGAGCAGTTCTTC; CDR3: CASSLARGIYNEQFF
V: TRBV4-1; J: TRBJ2-3; size: once; D: -; DNA: TGCGCCAGCAGCCAGGAGCATCCCGGTACGCAGTATTTT; CDR3: CASSQEHPGTQYF
V: TRBV29-1; J: TRBJ2-2; size: -; D: -; DNA: TGCAGCGTTGAAGGGACCCAAACCAACACCGGGGAGCTGTTTTTT; CDR3: CSVEGTQTNTGELFF
V: TRBV14; J: TRBJ2-5; size: -; D: -; DNA: TGTGCCAGCAGCAAGGAACAGGTTCCCTACCAAGAGACCCAGTACTTC; CDR3: CASSKEQVPYQETQYF
V: TRBV2; J: TRBJ1-2; size: -; D: TRBD1; DNA: TGTGCCATACAAGGACAGGGGAGCGGTGGCTACACCTTC; CDR3: CAIQGQGSGGYTF
V: TRBV12-3/TRBV12-4; J: TRBJ2-2; size: few; D: -; DNA: TGTGCCAGCAACCCGTCAGACTACACCGGGGAGCTGTTTTTT; CDR3: CASNPSDYTGELFF
V: TRBV12-5; J: TRBJ2-7; size: few; D: -; DNA: TGTGCTAGTGGTTCCCCCTTTTTGCCGTACGAGCAGTACTTC; CDR3: CASGSPFLPYEQYF
V: TRBV2; J: TRBJ2-2; size: few; D: -; DNA: TGTGCCAGCGCACCGGGACTTTACAACACCGGGGAGCTGTTTTTT; CDR3: CASAPGLYNTGELFF
V: TRBV7-8; J: TRBJ2-7; size: many; D: -; DNA: TGTGCCAGCAGCTTAGAGGTCATTGGATTCTACGAGCAGTACTTC; CDR3: CASSLEVIGFYEQYF
V: TRBV10-3; J: TRBJ1-1; size: few; D: TRBD1; DNA: TGTGCCATCAGTCCGGACAGGGGGAACACTGAAGCTTTCTTT; CDR3: CAISPDRGNTEAFF
V: TRBV2; J: TRBJ2-1; size: few; D: -; DNA: TGTGCCAGCAGTGACCAGGCTTCCCCAAGCTCCTACAATGAGCAGTTCTTC; CDR3: CASSDQASPSSYNEQFF
V: TRBV7-2; J: TRBJ2-5; size: many; D: TRBD1; DNA: TGTGCCAGCAGCTTATACAGGGGCGAAGAGACCCAGTACTTC; CDR3: CASSLYRGEETQYF
V: TRBV11-2; J: TRBJ2-1; size: few; D: -; DNA: TGTGCCAGCAGCTTTGCAGACAGCTACAATGAGCAGTTCTTC; CDR3: CASSFADSYNEQFF
V: TRBV2; J: TRBJ2-5; size: -; D: -; DNA: TGTGCCAGCAGCCCCCTGTTGGGCGGGGGCGAGACCCAGTACTTC; CDR3: CASSPLLGGGETQYF
V: TRBV12-3/TRBV12-4; J: TRBJ1-5; size: few; D: -; DNA: TGTGCCAGCAATCTGGGAGGTGATAGCAATCAGCCCCAGCATTTT; CDR3: CASNLGGDSNQPQHF